This T cell receptor (beta chain) was found in a study of cytomegalovirus exposure and HLA in healthy donors. Points from the study as a whole: The study labeled under 200 TCR beta chains cytomegalovirus-associated.

Trimming pared 3 bases from V and 4 bases from J, leaving 12 bases between. From germline, CDR1 is KGHSH and CDR2 LQKENI. The CDR3 runs to 14 residues. Only a few counts were recorded for this clone. The antigen is unknown. 60 Vbeta and 13 Jbeta primers were used in PCR. Method: immunoSEQ multiplex PCR; TCRdb's copy keeps in-frame clones and lacks some. The sample has around 170,000 clones, over 60% seen once; the top ten hold roughly 1.6%. The chain joins TRBV18 to TRBJ1-2; D not resolved. This TCR came from a girl aged 5 to 17 in good health and CMV-seronegative. The sample comprised PBMCs. The CDR3 DNA follows: TGTGCCAGCTCACCTCGTGAGGGTTCCTATGGCTACACCTTC. This encodes CASSPREGSYGYTF.